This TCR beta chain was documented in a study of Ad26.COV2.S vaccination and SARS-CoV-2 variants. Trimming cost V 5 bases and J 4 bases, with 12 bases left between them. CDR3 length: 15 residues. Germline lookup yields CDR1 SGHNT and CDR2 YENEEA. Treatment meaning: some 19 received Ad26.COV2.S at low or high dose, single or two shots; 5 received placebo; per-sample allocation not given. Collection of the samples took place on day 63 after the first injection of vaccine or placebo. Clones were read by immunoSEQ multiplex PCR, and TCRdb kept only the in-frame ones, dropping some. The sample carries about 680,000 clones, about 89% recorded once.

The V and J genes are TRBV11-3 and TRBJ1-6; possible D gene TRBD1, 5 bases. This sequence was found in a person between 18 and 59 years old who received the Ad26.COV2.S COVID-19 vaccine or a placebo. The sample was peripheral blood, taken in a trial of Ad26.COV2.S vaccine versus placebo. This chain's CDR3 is CASSRGDGYNSPLHF. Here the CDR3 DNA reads TGTGCCAGCAGCAGGGGAGACGGTTATAATTCACCCCTCCACTTT.